Given below is one T cell receptor (beta chain) in context. This clone was counted at least ten times. The antigen this receptor binds is unknown. Qualities for individual bases were not recorded, and no much larger clone is one base off. The High Capacity cDNA Reverse Transcription Kit was used to reverse transcribe all of the isolated RNA, meaning that expressed TCRB transcripts were what got sequenced. Naive, central memory and regulatory T cell samples underwent deep immunoSEQ sequencing, averaging around 3.9 million total reads per sample. After sorted cells were lysed in RLT buffer, RNA was extracted with DNase-treated RNeasy Micro or Mini kits, with the choice depending on cell number. Each cell subset was processed separately to prevent cross-contamination, with patient and healthy donor samples processed together. TCRB sequences were amplified from cDNA with the immunoSEQ multiplex PCR, producing 87-bp fragments spanning the CDR3 region. Amplicons were sequenced on the Illumina HiSeq platform. Per the source publication's procedure: PCR bias was computationally corrected using synthetic template baselines, reads within Hamming distance 2 were collapsed, and singletons that could not be merged were discarded. Reads were aligned against IMGT so that V, D and J genes, CDR3 length and insertions or deletions at six rearrangement sites could be assigned. Clonotype counts were normalized to sorted cell number within each subset before computing true diversity and Gini coefficients with the tcR R package. The overlap coefficient, calculated on TCRB nucleotide sequences, was used to quantify repertoire sharing. In its TCRdb copy, this immuneACCESS table keeps in-frame sequences only and misses some clones. Where compared with another copy, unresolved V genes explain less than half of these, and the others have no known cause. The V and J calls and clone size were taken over from that table, and D and trimming were inferred from the DNA. The sample includes over 150,000 clones, with approximately 8.1% observed a single time. 0.65% of the sample comes from the top ten.

The CDR3 goes from the cysteine to the phenylalanine over 16 residues. Here the CDR3 DNA is all that survives: 48 bases in frame from base 1. The germline ends are 16 bases apart after V is trimmed by 4 bases and J by 0 bases. Based on the germline V gene, the CDR1 and CDR2 sequences are LGHNA and YSLEER. Each donor gave one peripheral blood draw, roughly 0.12 L on average, collected into heparinised tubes. Using a panel that included CD45RO, CCR7, CD25, CD127, CD95 and CD27, naive, central memory, regulatory and stem cell-like memory CD4+ T cells were sorted on a BD FACSAria II. Purity was above 95% for every sorted population. PBMCs were isolated immediately by Lymphoprep density gradient centrifugation and stained directly without culture. To minimize batch effects, samples were stained and sorted in pairs, one healthy donor with one patient per experiment. This record comes from a study of beta chain features in type 1 diabetes (dated by TCRdb to the late 2010s). About the investigation overall: Mean age, gender distribution, total cell number and subset yield were not different between patients and healthy donors. A total of roughly 99,000,000 sorted cells were examined across all samples, and the number of cells per subset was strongly correlated with RNA yield. The study compared the TCRB repertoires of sorted circulating CD4+ T cell subsets in recently diagnosed type 1 diabetes patients with those in matched healthy donors. Regulatory and stem cell-like memory subsets were obtained from only 8 patients and roughly 8 healthy donors, while naive and central memory subsets were obtained from all 30 or so donors. The paper as a whole reports these results and caveats: Because cDNA rather than genomic DNA was sequenced, highly expressing activated cells could have been over-represented, although no difference in activation and CD3 levels was found between groups. PCR may preferentially amplify shorter templates, but because patient and control samples were amplified and corrected together, any resulting skew would affect both groups equally. Because the HLA sub-analyses included only small numbers of individuals, any influence of HLA type on TCRB rearrangement was left unresolved. Naive, central memory and regulatory TCRB repertoires appeared to be more similar among patients than among healthy donors. In all four CD4+ subsets, TCRB CDR3 length was moderately but significantly shorter in type 1 diabetes patients. Fewer insertions and more nucleotide deletions at VDJ recombination sites were observed in patients with type 1 diabetes, implying thymic rearrangement abnormalities.

The sequencing input was central memory CD4+ T cells from blood. The TCR was taken from a young man in good health. Recombination connected TRBV4-3 to TRBJ2-7; TRBD1 is perhaps the D gene, given 7 matching bases. CDR3 protein: CASSPSRGRSSYEQYF. At the DNA level, the sequence is TGCGCCAGCAGCCCCAGCAGGGGGAGGAGCTCCTACGAGCAGTACTTC.